This T cell receptor (beta chain) was obtained from a study of T-cell reconstitution after alpha-beta-depleted transplantation in children. The CDR3 length is 14 residues. Unmatched junction bases numbered 2, after V lost 3 bases and J lost 5 bases. From germline, CDR1 is SGDLS and CDR2 YYNGEE. Library preparation (for TCRbeta) was performed with unique molecular identifiers. TCRdb re-called the PCR reads with MiXCR, one entry per CDR3 protein. The data hold some 500,000 distinct CDR3 sequences, with around 17% observed a single time. The V gene is TRBV9, the J gene TRBJ1-3, with 10 nucleotides matching TRBD1. The TCR was taken from a human donor who donated a stem cell graft to a child with acute lymphoblastic leukemia. The source was PBMCs from the stem cell graft donor, collected from the stem cell graft. The DNA for the CDR3 is TGTGCCAGCAGCGAGGGACAGGGGCGAAACACCATATATTTT. Residues: CASSEGQGRNTIYF. The whole variable domain, filled in from reference TRBV9 and TRBJ1-3, reads DSGVTQTPKHLITATGQRVTLRCSPRSGDLSVYWYQQSLDQGLQFLIQYYNGEERAKGNILERFSAQQFPDLHSELNLSSLELGDSALYFCASSEGQGRNTIYFGEGSWLTVV.